Below, one T cell receptor (beta chain) is given with its context. Sequencing was performed with immunoSEQ multiplex PCR; in TCRdb, only in-frame clones are kept and a portion is missing. The sample carries approximately 190,000 clones, about 88% recorded once. This sample was included in a study of blood T cell repertoires in COVID-19. On the study more broadly: Sites in the United States, Italy and Spain provided acute and convalescent COVID-19 samples. T cells, B-cell-depleted T cells, or PBMCs provided the cDNA or gDNA that served as material.

V was clipped by 3 bases and J by 4 bases, with 7 bases between them. The CDR3 extends over 13 amino acids. Germline V gene sequence: CDR1 LGHDT, CDR2 YNNKEL (reference sequence). Sequencing input: peripheral blood. V is TRBV3-1 (or the pseudogene TRBV3-2) and J is TRBJ1-5, with D uncertain. The TCR sequence derives from a man aged 35 to 55 with active or convalescent COVID-19. For the CDR3, the DNA is TGTGCCAGCAGCCATACGGTAAATCAGCCCCAGCATTTT. Protein: CASSHTVNQPQHF.